Given below is one T cell receptor beta chain in context. The protocol was immunoSEQ multiplex PCR, while the TCRdb copy is restricted to in-frame clones and leaves out a portion. The sample shows 180,000 or so clones, roughly 80% of them seen only once. The CDR3 is 15 amino acids. Losses at the gene ends were 1 base for V and 5 bases for J; bases not matched to a gene: 7. CDR1 is MNHNS, CDR2 SASEGT, per germline. This sample is drawn from a study of blood T cell repertoires in COVID-19. Sequenced: peripheral blood. This rearrangement joins TRBV6-1 to TRBJ1-1; 7 nucleotides match TRBD1. This sequence was found in a woman in her sixties or seventies with acute or convalescent COVID-19. The CDR3 DNA is TGTGCCAGCAGTGAAGATCCGACAGGGTCGACTGAAGCTTTCTTT. It encodes CASSEDPTGSTEAFF.